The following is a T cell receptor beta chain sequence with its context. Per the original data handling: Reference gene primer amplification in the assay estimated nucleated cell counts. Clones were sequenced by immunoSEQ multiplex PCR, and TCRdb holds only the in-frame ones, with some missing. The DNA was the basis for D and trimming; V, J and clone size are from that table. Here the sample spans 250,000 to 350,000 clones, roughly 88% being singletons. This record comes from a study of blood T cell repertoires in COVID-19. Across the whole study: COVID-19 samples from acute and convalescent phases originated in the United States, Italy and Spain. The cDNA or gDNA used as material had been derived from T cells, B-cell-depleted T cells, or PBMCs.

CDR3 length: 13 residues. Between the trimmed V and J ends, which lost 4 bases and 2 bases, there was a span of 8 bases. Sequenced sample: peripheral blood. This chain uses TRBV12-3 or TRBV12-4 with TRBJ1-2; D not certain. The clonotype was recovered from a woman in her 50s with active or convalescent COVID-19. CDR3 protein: CASSSGSNYGYTF. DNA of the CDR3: TGTGCCAGCAGTTCGGGGTCGAACTATGGCTACACCTTC.